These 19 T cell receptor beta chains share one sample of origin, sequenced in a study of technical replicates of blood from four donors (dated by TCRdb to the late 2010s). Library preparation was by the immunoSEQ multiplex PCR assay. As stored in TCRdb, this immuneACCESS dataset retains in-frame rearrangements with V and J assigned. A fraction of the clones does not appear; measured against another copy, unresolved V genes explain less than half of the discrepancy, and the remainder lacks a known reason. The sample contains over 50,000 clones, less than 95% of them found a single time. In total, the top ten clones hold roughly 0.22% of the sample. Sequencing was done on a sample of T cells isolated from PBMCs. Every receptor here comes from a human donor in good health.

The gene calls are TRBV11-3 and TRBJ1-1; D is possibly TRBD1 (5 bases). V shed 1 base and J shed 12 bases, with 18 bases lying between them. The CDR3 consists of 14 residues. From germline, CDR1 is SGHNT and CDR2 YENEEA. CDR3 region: CASSLARGGSPPFF. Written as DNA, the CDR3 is TGTGCCAGCAGCTTAGCTCGGGGGGGTTCCCCACCTTTCTTT.

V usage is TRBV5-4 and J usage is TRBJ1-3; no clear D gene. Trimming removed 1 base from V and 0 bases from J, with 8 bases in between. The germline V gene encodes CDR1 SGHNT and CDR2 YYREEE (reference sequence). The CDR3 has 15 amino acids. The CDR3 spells CASSLTAASGNTIYF. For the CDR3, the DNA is TGTGCCAGCAGCTTGACAGCAGCCTCTGGAAACACCATATATTTT.

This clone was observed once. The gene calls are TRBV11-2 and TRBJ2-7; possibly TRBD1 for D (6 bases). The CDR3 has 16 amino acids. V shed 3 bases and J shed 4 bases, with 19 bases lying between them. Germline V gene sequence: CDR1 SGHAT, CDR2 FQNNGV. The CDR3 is CASSFTGSPFPYEQYF. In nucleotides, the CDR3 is TGTGCCAGCAGCTTTACAGGGAGTCCCTTCCCTTACGAGCAGTACTTC.

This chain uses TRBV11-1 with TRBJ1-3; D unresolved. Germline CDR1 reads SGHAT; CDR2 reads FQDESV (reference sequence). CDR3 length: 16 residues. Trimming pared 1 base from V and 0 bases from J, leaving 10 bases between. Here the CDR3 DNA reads TGTGCCAGCAGCTTAGACCACCACACCTCTGGAAACACCATATATTTT. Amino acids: CASSLDHHTSGNTIYF. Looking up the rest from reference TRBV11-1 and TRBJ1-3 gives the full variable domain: EAEVAQSPRYKITEKSQAVAFWCDPISGHATLYWYRQILGQGPELLVQFQDESVVDDSQLPKDRFSAERLKGVDSTLKIQPAELGDSAMYLCASSLDHHTSGNTIYFGEGSWLTVV.

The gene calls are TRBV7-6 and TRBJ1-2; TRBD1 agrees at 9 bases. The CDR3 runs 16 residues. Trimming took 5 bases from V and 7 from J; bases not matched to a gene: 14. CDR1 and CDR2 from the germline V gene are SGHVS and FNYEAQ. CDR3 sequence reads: CASSGRVGQGNCGYTF. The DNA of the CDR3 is TGTGCCAGCAGCGGGCGGGTGGGACAGGGTAATTGTGGCTACACCTTC.

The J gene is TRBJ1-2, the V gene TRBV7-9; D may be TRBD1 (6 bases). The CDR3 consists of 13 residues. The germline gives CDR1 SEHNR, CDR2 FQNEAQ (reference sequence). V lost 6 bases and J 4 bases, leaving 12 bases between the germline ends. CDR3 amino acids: CASSPDRVYGYTF. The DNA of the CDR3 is TGTGCCAGCAGTCCGGACAGAGTCTATGGCTACACCTTC.

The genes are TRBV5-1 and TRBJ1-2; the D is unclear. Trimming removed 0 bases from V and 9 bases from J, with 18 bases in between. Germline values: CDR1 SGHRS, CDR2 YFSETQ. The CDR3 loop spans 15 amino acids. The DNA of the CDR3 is TGCGCCAGCAGCTTGGGCTTTCAAGGATGGGAGAGCTACACCTTC. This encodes CASSLGFQGWESYTF.

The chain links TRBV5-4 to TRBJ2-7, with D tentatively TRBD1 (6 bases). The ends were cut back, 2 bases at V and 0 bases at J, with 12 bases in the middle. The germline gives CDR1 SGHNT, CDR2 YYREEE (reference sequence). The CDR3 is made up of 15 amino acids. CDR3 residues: CASSFLGQNSYEQYF. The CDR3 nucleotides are TGTGCCAGCAGCTTCTTGGGACAAAACTCCTACGAGCAGTACTTC.

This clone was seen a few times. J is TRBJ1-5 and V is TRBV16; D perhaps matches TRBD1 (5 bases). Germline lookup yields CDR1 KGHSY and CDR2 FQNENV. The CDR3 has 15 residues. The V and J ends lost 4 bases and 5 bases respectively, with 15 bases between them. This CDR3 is CASSRHGTGDQPQHF. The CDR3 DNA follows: TGTGCCAGCAGCCGCCACGGGACGGGGGATCAGCCCCAGCATTTT.

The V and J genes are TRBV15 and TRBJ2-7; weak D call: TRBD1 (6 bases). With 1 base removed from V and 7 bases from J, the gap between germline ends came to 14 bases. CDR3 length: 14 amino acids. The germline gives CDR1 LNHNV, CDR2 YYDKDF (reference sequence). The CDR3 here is CATSRGDTTREQYF. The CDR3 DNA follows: TGTGCCACCAGCAGAGGGGACACCACTCGGGAGCAGTACTTC.

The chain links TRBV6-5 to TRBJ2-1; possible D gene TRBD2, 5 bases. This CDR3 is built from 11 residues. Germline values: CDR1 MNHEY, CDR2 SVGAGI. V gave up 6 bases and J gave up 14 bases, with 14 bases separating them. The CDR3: CASRVLGEEFF. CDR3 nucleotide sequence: TGTGCCAGCAGGGTTCTCGGGGAAGAGTTCTTC.

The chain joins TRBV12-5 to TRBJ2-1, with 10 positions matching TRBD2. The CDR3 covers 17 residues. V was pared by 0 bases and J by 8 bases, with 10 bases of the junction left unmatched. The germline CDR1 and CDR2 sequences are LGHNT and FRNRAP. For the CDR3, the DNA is TGTGCTAGTGGTTTGGTATCTGGACTAGCGGTTAGAGATGAGCAGTTCTTC. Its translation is CASGLVSGLAVRDEQFF.

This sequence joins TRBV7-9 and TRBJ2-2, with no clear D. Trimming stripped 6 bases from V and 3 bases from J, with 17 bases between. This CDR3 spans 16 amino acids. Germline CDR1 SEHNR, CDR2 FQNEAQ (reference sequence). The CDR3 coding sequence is TGTGCCAGCAGGCCCATCTTGGCCCCGCACACCGGGGAGCTGTTTTTT. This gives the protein CASRPILAPHTGELFF.

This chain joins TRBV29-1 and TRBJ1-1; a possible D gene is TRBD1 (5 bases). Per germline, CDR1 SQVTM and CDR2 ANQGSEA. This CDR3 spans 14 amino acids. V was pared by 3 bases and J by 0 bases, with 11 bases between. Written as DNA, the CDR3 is TGCAGCGTTGAGGGGGGGGTCATGAACACTGAAGCTTTCTTT. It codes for CSVEGGVMNTEAFF.

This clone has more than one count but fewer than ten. CDR3 sequence reads: CASTLGGLAETGELFF. The CDR3 DNA reads as TGTGCCAGCACCTTGGGGGGACTAGCCGAAACCGGGGAGCTGTTTTTT. V gene TRBV11-3 combines with J gene TRBJ2-2; TRBD2 agrees at 9 bases. From germline, CDR1 is SGHNT and CDR2 YENEEA. V gave up 7 bases and J gave up 5 bases; unmatched junction bases: 11. This CDR3 comprises 16 residues.

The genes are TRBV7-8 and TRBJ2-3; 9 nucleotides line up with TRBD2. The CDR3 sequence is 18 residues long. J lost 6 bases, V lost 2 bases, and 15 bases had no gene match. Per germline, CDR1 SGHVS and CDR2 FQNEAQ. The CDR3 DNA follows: TGTGCCAGCAGCTTACGTCTCCCCCGCGGGGGGGCCGGGGATACGCAGTATTTT. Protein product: CASSLRLPRGGAGDTQYF.

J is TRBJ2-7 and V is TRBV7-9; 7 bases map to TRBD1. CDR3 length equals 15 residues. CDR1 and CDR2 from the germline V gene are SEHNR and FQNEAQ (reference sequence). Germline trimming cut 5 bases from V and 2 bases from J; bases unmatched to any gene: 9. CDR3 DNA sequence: TGTGCCAGCAGCCTCCGGGACAGTCTCACCTACGAGCAGTACTTC. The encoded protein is CASSLRDSLTYEQYF. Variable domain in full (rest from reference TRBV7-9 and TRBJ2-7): DTGVSQNPRHKITKRGQNVTFRCDPISEHNRLYWYRQTLGQGPEFLTYFQNEAQLEKSRLLSDRFSAERPKGSFSTLEIQRTEQGDSAMYLCASSLRDSLTYEQYFGPGTRLTVT.

CDR3 in DNA: TGTGCCAGCAGTTATGGGACAGGGATAAGCTATGGCTACACCTTC. Its protein is CASSYGTGISYGYTF. The chain couples TRBV6-5 to TRBJ1-2; 9 positions match TRBD1. J lost 4 bases, V lost 3 bases, and 6 bases had no gene match. The CDR3 totals 15 residues. Per the germline V gene, CDR1 is MNHEY and CDR2 is SVGAGI.

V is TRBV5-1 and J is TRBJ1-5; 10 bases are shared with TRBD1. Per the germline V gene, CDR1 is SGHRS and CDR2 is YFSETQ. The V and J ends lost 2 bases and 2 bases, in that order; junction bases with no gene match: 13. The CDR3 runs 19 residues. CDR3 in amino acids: CASSLSPGQGRFGNQPQHF. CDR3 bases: TGCGCCAGCAGCTTATCCCCGGGACAGGGGAGATTTGGCAATCAGCCCCAGCATTTT.